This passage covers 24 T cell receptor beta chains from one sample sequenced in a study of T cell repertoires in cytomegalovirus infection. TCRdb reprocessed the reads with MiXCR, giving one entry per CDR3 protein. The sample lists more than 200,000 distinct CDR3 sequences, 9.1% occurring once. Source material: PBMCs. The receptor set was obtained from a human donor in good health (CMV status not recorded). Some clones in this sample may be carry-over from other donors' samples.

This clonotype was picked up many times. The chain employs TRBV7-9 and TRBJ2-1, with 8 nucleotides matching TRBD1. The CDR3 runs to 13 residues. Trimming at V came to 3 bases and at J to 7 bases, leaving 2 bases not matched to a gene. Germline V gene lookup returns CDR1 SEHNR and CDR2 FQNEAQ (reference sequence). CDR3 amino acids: CASSLTGANEQFF. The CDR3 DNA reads TGTGCCAGCAGCTTGACAGGGGCGAATGAGCAGTTCTTC.

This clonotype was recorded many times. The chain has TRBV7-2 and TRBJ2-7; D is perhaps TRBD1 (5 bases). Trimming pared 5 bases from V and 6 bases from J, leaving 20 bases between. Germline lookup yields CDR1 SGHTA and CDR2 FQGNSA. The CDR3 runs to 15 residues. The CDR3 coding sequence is TGTGCCAGCAGCCTAGGGCTGAGGTCTCAGGGCGAGCAGTACTTC. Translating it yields CASSLGLRSQGEQYF.

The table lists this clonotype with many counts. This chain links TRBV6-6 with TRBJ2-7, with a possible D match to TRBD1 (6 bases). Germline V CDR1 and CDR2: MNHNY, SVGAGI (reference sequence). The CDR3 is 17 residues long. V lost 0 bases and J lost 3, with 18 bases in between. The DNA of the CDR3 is TGTGCCAGCAGTTACTCGTTCGTTGGACAGCGAGACTACGAGCAGTACTTC. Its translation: CASSYSFVGQRDYEQYF.

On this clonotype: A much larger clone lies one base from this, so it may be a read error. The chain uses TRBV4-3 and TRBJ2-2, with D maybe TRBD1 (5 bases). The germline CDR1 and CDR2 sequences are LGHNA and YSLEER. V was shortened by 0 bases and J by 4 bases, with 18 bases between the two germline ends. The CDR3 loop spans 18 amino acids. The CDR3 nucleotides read TGCGCCAGCAGCCAAGATCCAGTCAGGGAAGGATCCACCGGGGAGCTGTTTTTT. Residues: CASSQDPVREGSTGELFF.

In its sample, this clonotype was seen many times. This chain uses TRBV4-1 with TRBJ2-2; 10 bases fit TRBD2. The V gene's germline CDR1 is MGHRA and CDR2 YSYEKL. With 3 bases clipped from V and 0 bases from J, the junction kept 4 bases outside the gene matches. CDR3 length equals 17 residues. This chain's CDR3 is CASSHASGGANTGELFF. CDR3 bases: TGCGCCAGCAGCCATGCCAGCGGGGGGGCGAACACCGGGGAGCTGTTTTTT.

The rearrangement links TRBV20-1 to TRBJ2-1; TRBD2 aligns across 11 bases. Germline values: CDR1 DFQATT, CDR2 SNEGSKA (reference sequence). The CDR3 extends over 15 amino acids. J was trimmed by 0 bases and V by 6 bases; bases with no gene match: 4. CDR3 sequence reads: CSAGTSGSSYNEQFF. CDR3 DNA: TGCAGTGCAGGGACTAGCGGAAGCTCCTACAATGAGCAGTTCTTC.

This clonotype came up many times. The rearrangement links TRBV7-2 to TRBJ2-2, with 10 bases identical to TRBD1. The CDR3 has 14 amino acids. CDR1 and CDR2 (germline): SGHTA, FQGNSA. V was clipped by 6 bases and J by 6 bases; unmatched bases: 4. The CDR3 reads CASRPTGGAGELFF. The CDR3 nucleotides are TGTGCCAGCAGGCCGACAGGGGGCGCCGGGGAGCTGTTTTTT.

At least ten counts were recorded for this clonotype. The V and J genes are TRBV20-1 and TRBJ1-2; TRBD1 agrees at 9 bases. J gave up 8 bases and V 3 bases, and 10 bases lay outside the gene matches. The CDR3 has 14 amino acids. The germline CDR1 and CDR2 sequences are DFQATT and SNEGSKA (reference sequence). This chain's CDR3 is CSASLGTGGEGYTF. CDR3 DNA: TGCAGTGCTAGTCTTGGAACAGGGGGCGAAGGCTACACCTTC.

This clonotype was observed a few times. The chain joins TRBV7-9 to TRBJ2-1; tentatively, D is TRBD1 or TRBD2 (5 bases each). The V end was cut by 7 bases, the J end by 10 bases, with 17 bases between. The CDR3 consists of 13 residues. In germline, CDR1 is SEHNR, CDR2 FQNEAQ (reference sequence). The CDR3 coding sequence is TGTGCCAGCAATCGGGACCCCCTCGAGGAGCAGTTCTTC. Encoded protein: CASNRDPLEEQFF.

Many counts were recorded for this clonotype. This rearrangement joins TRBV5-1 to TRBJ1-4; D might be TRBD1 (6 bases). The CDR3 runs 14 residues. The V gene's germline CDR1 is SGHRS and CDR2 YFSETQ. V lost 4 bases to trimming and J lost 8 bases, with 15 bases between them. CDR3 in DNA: TGCGCCAGCAGCCCCCGGCCAACAGGGGAAAAACTGTTTTTT. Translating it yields CASSPRPTGEKLFF.

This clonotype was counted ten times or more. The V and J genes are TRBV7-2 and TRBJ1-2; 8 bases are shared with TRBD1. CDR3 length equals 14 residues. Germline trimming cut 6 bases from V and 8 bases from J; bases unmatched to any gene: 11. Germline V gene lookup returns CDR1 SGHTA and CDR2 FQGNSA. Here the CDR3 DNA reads TGTGCCAGCAGTCAAGACAGGGGTATTTGGGGCTACACCTTC. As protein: CASSQDRGIWGYTF.

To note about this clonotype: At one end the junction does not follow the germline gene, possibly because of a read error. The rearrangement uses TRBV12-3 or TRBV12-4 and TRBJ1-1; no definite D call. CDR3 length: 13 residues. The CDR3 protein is CTSVPHLGTEAFF. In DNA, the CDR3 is TGTACCAGTGTACCCCATCTGGGCACTGAAGCTTTCTTT.

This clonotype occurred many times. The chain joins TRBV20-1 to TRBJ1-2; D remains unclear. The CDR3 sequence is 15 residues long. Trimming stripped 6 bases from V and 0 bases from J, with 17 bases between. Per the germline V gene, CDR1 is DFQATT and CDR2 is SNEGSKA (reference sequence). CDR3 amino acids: CSALPDRRANYGYTF. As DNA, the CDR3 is TGCAGTGCCCTACCGGACCGACGAGCTAACTATGGCTACACCTTC.

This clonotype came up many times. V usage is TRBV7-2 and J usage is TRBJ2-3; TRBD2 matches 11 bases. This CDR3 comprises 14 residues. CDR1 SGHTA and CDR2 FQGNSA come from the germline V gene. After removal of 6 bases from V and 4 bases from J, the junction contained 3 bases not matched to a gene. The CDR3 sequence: CASRLSGGADTQYF. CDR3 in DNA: TGTGCCAGCAGACTTAGCGGGGGGGCAGATACGCAGTATTTT.

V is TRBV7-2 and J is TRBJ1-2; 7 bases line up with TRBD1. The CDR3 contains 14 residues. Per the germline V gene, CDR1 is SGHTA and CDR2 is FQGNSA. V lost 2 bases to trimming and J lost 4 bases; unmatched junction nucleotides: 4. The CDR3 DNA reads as TGTGCCAGCAGCTTATATTGGGACAGCTATGGCTACACCTTC. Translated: CASSLYWDSYGYTF.

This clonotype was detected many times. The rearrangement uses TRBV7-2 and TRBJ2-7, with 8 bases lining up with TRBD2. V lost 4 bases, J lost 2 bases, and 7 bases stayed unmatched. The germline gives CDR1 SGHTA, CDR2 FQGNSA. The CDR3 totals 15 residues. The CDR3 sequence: CASSSRSGEPYEQYF. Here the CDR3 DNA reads TGTGCCAGCAGCTCACGTAGCGGGGAGCCCTACGAGCAGTACTTC.

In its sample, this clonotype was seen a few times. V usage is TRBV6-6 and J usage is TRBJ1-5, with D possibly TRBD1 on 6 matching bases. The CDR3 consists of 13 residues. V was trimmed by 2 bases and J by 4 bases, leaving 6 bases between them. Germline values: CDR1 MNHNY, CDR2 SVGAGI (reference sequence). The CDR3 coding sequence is TGTGCCAGCAGTTACGGGACAAATCAGCCCCAGCATTTT. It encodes CASSYGTNQPQHF.

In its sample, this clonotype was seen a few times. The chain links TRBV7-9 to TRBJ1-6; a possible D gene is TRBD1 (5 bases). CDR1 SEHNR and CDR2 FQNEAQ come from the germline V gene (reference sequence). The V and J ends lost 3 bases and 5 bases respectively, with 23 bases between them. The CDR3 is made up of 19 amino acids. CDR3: CASSFLPRGVNANNSPLHF. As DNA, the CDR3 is TGTGCCAGCAGCTTCTTACCCCGAGGGGTTAACGCGAATAATTCACCCCTCCACTTT.

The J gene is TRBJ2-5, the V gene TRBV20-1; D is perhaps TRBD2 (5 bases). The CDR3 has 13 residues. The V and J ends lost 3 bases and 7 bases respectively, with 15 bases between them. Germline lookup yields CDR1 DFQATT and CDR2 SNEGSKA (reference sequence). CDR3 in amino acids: CSASSLVGGTQYF. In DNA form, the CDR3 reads TGCAGTGCTAGTTCACTAGTCGGTGGGACCCAGTACTTC.

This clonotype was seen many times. The CDR3 DNA sequence: TGTGCCAGCAGCATACGACTAGCGGGGGGGCGGGTGACAGATACGCAGTATTTT. This encodes CASSIRLAGGRVTDTQYF. The chain is built from TRBV7-2 and TRBJ2-3; 14 bases align to TRBD2. The germline V gene encodes CDR1 SGHTA and CDR2 FQGNSA. This CDR3 has 18 amino acids. With 5 bases clipped from V and 3 bases from J, the junction kept 10 bases outside the gene matches.

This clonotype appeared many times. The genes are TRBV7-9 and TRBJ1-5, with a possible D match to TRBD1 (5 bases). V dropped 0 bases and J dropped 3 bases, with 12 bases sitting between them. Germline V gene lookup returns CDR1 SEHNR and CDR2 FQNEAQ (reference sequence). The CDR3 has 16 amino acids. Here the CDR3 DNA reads TGTGCCAGCAGCTTAGCGCACCAGGACAACAATCAGCCCCAGCATTTT. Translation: CASSLAHQDNNQPQHF.

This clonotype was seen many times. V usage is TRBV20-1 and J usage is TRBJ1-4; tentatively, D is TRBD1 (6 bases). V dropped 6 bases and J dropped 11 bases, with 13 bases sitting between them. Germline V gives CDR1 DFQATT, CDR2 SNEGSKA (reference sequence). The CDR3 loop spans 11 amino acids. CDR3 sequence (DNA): TGCAGTGCCAGGGGATTCGCCAAACTGTTTTTT. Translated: CSARGFAKLFF.

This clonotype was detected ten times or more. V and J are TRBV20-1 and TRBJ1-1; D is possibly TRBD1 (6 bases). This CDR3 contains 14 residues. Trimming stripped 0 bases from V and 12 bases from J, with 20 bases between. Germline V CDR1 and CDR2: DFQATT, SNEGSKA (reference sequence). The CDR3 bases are TGCAGTGCTAGAGATCAACCCGGGGGCCAAGGAACTTTCTTT. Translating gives CSARDQPGGQGTFF.

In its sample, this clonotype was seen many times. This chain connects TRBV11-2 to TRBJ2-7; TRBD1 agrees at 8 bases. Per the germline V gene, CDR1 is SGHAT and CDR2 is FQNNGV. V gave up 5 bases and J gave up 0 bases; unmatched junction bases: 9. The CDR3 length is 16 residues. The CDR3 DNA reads TGTGCCAGCAGCGTAGGGGGACAGGCGGCCTCCTACGAGCAGTACTTC. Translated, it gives CASSVGGQAASYEQYF.